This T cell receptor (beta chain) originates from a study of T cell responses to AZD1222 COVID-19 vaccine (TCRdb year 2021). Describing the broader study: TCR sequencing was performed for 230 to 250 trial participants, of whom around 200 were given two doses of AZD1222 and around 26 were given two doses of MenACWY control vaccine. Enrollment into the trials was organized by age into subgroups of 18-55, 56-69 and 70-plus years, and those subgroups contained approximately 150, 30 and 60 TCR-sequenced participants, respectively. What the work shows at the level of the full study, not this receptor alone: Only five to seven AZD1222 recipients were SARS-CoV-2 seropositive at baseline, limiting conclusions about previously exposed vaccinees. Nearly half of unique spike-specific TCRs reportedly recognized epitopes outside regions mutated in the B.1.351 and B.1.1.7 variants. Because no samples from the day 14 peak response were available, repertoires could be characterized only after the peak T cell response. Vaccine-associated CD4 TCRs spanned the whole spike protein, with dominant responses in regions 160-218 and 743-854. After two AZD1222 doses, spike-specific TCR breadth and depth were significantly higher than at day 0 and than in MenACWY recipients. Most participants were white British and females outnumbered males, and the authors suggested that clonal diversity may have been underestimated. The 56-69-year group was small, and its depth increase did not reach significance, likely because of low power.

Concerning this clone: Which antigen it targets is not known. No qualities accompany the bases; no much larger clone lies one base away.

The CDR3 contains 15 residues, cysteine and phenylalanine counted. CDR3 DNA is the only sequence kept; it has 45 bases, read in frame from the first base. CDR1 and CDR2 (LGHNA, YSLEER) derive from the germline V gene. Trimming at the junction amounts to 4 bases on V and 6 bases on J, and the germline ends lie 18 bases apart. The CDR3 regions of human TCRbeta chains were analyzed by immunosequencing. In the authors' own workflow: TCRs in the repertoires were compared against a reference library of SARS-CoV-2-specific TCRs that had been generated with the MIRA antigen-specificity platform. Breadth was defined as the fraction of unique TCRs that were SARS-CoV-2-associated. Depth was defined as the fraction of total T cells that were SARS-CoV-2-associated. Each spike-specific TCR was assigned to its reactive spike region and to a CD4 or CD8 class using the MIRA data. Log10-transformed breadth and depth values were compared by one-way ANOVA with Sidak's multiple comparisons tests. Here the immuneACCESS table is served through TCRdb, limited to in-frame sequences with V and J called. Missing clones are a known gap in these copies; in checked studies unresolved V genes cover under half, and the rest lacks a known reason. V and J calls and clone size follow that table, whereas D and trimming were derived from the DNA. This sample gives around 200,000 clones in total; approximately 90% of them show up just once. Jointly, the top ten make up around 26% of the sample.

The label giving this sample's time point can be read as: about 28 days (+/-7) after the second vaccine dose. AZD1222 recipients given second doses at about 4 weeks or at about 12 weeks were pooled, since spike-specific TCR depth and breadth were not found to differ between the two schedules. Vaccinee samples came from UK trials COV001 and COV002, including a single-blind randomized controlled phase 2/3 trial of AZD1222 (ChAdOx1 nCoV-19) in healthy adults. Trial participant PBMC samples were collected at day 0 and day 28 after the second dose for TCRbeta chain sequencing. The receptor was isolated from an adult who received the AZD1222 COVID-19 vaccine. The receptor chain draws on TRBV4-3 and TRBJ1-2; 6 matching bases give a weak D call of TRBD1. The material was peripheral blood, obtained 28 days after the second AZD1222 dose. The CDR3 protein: CASSRERTVQNGYTF. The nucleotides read TGCGCCAGCAGCCGGGAGAGGACAGTACAAAATGGCTACACCTTC.